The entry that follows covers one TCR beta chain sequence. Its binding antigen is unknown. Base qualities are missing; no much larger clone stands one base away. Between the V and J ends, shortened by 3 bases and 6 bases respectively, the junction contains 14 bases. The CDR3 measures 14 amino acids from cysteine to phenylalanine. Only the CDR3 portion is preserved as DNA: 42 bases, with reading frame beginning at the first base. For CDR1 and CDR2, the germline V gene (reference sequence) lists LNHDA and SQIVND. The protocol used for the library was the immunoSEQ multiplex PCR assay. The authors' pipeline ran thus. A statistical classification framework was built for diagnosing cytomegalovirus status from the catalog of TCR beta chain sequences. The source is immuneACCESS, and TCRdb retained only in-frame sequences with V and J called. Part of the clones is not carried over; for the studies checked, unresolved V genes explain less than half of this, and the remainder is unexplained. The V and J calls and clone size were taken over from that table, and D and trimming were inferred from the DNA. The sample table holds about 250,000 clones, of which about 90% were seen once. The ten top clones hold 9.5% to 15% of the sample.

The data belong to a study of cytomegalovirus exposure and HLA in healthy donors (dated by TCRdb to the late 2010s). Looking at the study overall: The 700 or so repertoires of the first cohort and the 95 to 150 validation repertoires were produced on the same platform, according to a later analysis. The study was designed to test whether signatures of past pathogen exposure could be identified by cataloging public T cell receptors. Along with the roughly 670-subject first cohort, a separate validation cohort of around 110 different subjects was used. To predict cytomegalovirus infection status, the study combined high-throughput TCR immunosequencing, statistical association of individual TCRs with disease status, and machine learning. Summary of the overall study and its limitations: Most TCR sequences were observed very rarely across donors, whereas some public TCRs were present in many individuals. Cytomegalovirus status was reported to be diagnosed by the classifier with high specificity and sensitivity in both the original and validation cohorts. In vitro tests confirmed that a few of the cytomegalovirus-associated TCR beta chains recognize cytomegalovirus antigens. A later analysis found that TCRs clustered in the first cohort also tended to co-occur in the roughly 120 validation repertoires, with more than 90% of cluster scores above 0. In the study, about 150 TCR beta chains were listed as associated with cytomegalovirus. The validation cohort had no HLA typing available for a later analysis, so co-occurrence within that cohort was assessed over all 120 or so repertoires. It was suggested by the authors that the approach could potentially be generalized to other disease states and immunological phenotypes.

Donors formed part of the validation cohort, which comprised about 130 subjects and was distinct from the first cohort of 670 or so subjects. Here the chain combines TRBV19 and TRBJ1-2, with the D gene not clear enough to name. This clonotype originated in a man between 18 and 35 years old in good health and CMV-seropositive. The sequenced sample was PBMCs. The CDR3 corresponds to CASSILPPDHGYTF. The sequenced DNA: TGTGCCAGTAGTATCCTACCCCCGGACCATGGCTACACCTTC. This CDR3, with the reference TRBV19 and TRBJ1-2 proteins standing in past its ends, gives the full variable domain DGGITQSPKYLFRKEGQNVTLSCEQNLNHDAMYWYRQDPGQGLRLIYYSQIVNDFQKGDIAEGYSVSREKKESFPLTVTSAQKNPTAFYLCASSILPPDHGYTFGSGTRLTVV.